This TCR beta chain was found in a study of cytomegalovirus exposure and HLA in healthy donors. Notes on the study in general: A list of more than 150 TCR beta chains associated with cytomegalovirus was given. In vitro work confirmed that a few CMV-associated chains recognize CMV antigens.

The study ran its PCR with 60 Vbeta and 13 Jbeta primers. The repertoire was sequenced with immunoSEQ multiplex PCR; TCRdb's copy has only in-frame clones and lacks some. The table shows 240,000 or so clones, with roughly four fifths occurring only once. On this clone itself: No antigen is known for it.

Germline trimming cut 1 base from V and 2 bases from J; bases unmatched to any gene: 8. There are 16 residues in the CDR3. Germline assignment: CDR1 SGHRS and CDR2 YFSETQ. This sequence was found in a woman in her fifties or sixties in good health and CMV-seropositive. V is TRBV5-1 and J is TRBJ1-2; 7 positions agree with TRBD1. The sample consisted of PBMCs. The CDR3 DNA reads as TGCGCCAGCAGCTTGTATGGGACAGCCGAGAACTATGGCTACACCTTC. As protein: CASSLYGTAENYGYTF.